The present T cell receptor beta chain was sequenced within a study of response to subunit inactivated influenza vaccine. TCRdb redid the calling of the RT-PCR reads with MiXCR, one entry per CDR3 protein. The table records about 650,000 distinct CDR3 sequences, approximately 14% of them present only once. CDR1 MDHEN and CDR2 SYDVKM come from the germline V gene. The CDR3 is 11 residues long. V dropped 6 bases and J dropped 8 bases, with 8 bases sitting between them. This clonotype has only a few counts. A much larger clone is a single base away; this may be a read error. This chain joins TRBV28 and TRBJ2-1, with unresolved D. Source: PBMCs from blood, taken approximately 12 days after vaccination. The source of this sequence is a man between 50 and 59 years old who received an inactivated influenza vaccine. For the CDR3, the DNA is TGTGCCAGCAGCTACCACGATGAGCAGTTCTTC. It codes for CASSYHDEQFF.